These 27 T cell receptor beta chains were sequenced from one sample in a study of blood T cell repertoires in COVID-19. The data were produced by immunoSEQ multiplex PCR, yet TCRdb's version contains in-frame clones alone and is incomplete. The data contain some 150,000 clones, around four fifths of them singletons. Sequencing was done on a sample of peripheral blood. All receptors come from a woman aged 40 to 55 with active or convalescent COVID-19.

The gene calls are TRBV18 and TRBJ1-2, with 7 bases lining up with TRBD1. From germline, CDR1 is KGHSH and CDR2 LQKENI. V lost 3 bases, J lost 0 bases, and 10 bases stayed unmatched. CDR3 length: 17 residues. The CDR3: CASSPRGPGATNYGYTF. The CDR3 DNA reads as TGTGCCAGCTCACCGAGGGGGCCAGGGGCAACTAACTATGGCTACACCTTC.

V gene TRBV10-3 combines with J gene TRBJ1-4; TRBD1 matches 8 bases. V was clipped by 6 bases and J by 5 bases; unmatched bases: 2. Per germline, CDR1 ENHRY and CDR2 SYGVKD. The CDR3 is made up of 13 amino acids. The CDR3 sequence: CAIRGQANEKLFF. The DNA for the CDR3 is TGTGCCATCAGGGGACAGGCAAATGAAAAACTGTTTTTT.

CDR3 in DNA: TGTGCCAGCACTCAAAACGGACAGGGGAATACTGAAGCTTTCTTT. Translated: CASTQNGQGNTEAFF. The chain joins TRBV2 to TRBJ1-1, with 9 bases aligning to TRBD1. Germline values: CDR1 SNHLY, CDR2 FYNNEI. The CDR3 is 15 residues long. V was pared by 7 bases and J by 5 bases, with 11 bases of the junction left unmatched.

This clone was picked up a small number of times. The rearrangement uses TRBV27 and TRBJ1-2; possible D gene TRBD1, 5 bases. Trimming stripped 1 base from V and 5 bases from J, with 14 bases between. Looked up from germline, CDR1 is MNHEY and CDR2 is SMNVEV (reference sequence). The CDR3 runs to 15 residues. CDR3 bases: TGTGCCAGCAGTTTATTGCCAGGAGGGGAGTATGGCTACACCTTC. It specifies CASSLLPGGEYGYTF.

The rearrangement joins TRBV19 to TRBJ2-5, with D maybe TRBD2 (5 bases). The CDR3 has 11 residues. Deletions cut 8 bases from V and 5 bases from J, with 9 bases between. CDR1 and CDR2 from the germline V gene are LNHDA and SQIVND (reference sequence). The CDR3 region is CASRGRETQYF. The CDR3 DNA reads as TGTGCCAGTCGGGGTAGGGAGACCCAGTACTTC.

V usage is TRBV2 and J usage is TRBJ2-5, with D possibly TRBD1 on 5 matching bases. V lost 5 bases and J lost 1, with 11 bases in between. The germline V gene encodes CDR1 SNHLY and CDR2 FYNNEI. This CDR3 region has 14 residues. The DNA for the CDR3 is TGTGCCAGCAGTATAGACAGAGCCCAAGAGACCCAGTACTTC. Translation: CASSIDRAQETQYF.

The chain uses TRBV18 and TRBJ2-7; weak D call: TRBD1 (6 bases). CDR1 KGHSH and CDR2 LQKENI come from the germline V gene. Between the trimmed V and J ends, which lost 6 bases and 1 base, there was a span of 13 bases. The CDR3 contains 14 residues. CDR3 loop: CASSSDRSSYEQYF. DNA of the CDR3: TGTGCCAGCTCGTCCGACAGGTCTTCCTACGAGCAGTACTTC.

V usage is TRBV5-6 and J usage is TRBJ1-4; perhaps TRBD1 as D (5 bases). V lost 1 base and J 7 bases, leaving 11 bases between the germline ends. This CDR3 is built from 14 residues. Germline values: CDR1 SGHDT, CDR2 YYEEEE. DNA for the CDR3: TGTGCCAGCAGCTTGCCCGCCGGGGGTGAAAAACTGTTTTTT. Translated: CASSLPAGGEKLFF.

V and J are TRBV20-1 and TRBJ2-7; 8 bases are a match to TRBD2. This CDR3 comprises 16 residues. V trimming: 3 bases; J trimming: 0 bases; junction bases outside the gene matches: 10. Germline V gives CDR1 DFQATT, CDR2 SNEGSKA (reference sequence). CDR3 in amino acids: CSASFGGALASYEQYF. In DNA form, the CDR3 reads TGCAGTGCTAGTTTCGGGGGGGCCCTTGCCTCCTACGAGCAGTACTTC.

The rearrangement uses TRBV6-5 and TRBJ2-5, with 9 bases aligning to TRBD1. This CDR3 contains 15 residues. With V trimmed by 6 bases and J by 7 bases, 12 bases remained unmatched. The germline gives CDR1 MNHEY, CDR2 SVGAGI. The CDR3 loop reads CASRPGTGPWRTQYF. The CDR3 DNA reads TGTGCCAGCAGACCCGGGACAGGGCCCTGGAGGACCCAGTACTTC.

The CDR3 region is CASSEQGSSYNSPLHF. In DNA, the CDR3 is TGTGCCAGCTCAGAACAGGGGTCCAGCTATAATTCACCCCTCCACTTT. The chain carries TRBV18 and TRBJ1-6; 7 bases are a match to TRBD1. CDR3 length: 16 residues. Germline V lookup: CDR1 KGHSH, CDR2 LQKENI. After removal of 5 bases from V and 3 bases from J, the junction contained 7 bases not matched to a gene.

This clone has just a few counts. The chain joins TRBV7-9 to TRBJ1-2; D perhaps matches TRBD1 (6 bases). The CDR3 has 14 residues. CDR1 SEHNR and CDR2 FQNEAQ come from the germline V gene (reference sequence). Trimming removed 0 bases from V and 4 bases from J, with 9 bases in between. In DNA, the CDR3 is TGTGCCAGCAGCTTAGCGGGGGCAGGCTATGGCTACACCTTC. Translation gives CASSLAGAGYGYTF.

In this sample, this clone turned up once. The chain links TRBV10-3 to TRBJ1-1; 9 bases fit TRBD1. With V trimmed by 6 bases and J by 0 bases, 2 bases remained unmatched. Germline assignment: CDR1 ENHRY and CDR2 SYGVKD. The CDR3 runs to 14 residues. CDR3 protein: CAISRTGVNTEAFF. As DNA, the CDR3 is TGTGCCATCAGCAGGACAGGGGTGAACACTGAAGCTTTCTTT.

This chain links TRBV6-5 with TRBJ2-7; possibly TRBD1 for D (6 bases). The CDR3 is 15 amino acids. V was shortened by 0 bases and J by 2 bases, with 11 bases between the two germline ends. Germline V lookup: CDR1 MNHEY, CDR2 SVGAGI. As DNA, the CDR3 is TGTGCCAGCAGTTACTCGTCACAGGGAACCTACGAGCAGTACTTC. Amino acids: CASSYSSQGTYEQYF.

The chain uses TRBV21-1 and TRBJ2-5; the table assigns TRBD2, which was not confirmed against the DNA. TRBV21-1 is shown as a pseudogene. The CDR3 extends over 20 amino acids. The CDR3 DNA reads TGTGCCAGCAGCGCCCCCGAGGGAGGACTAGCGGCTCCCGTAGGGGAGACCCAGTACTTC. This encodes CASSAPEGGLAAPVGETQYF.

The chain is built from TRBV19 and TRBJ2-7, with unresolved D. CDR3 length: 16 residues. Germline CDR1 and CDR2: LNHDA and SQIVND (reference sequence). The germline V and J ends were trimmed by 5 bases and 3 bases, with 20 bases remaining between them. The DNA of the CDR3 is TGTGCCAGTAGTCCCCAGGCAGCCGCCCCGAGCTACGAGCAGTACTTC. Protein: CASSPQAAAPSYEQYF.

The chain employs TRBV4-1 and TRBJ1-2, with TRBD1 as a possible D gene (5 bases). Trimming removed 7 bases from V and 3 bases from J, with 21 bases in between. CDR3 length equals 16 residues. CDR1 MGHRA and CDR2 YSYEKL come from the germline V gene. CDR3 sequence: CASTWMRTPGDYGYTF. CDR3 nucleotides: TGCGCCAGCACCTGGATGCGGACCCCGGGGGACTATGGCTACACCTTC.

V and J are TRBV28 and TRBJ1-5, with D possibly TRBD1 on 5 matching bases. The V and J ends lost 4 bases and 1 base respectively, with 8 bases between them. CDR1 is MDHEN and CDR2 is SYDVKM in the germline V gene. The CDR3 is made up of 14 amino acids. CDR3 sequence (DNA): TGTGCCAGCAGTTCGGGGGGAAGCAATCAGCCCCAGCATTTT. It encodes CASSSGGSNQPQHF.

The chain couples TRBV7-9 to TRBJ2-3; D gene uncertain. CDR1 is SEHNR and CDR2 is FQNEAQ in the germline V gene (reference sequence). The ends were cut back, 3 bases at V and 0 bases at J, with 7 bases in the middle. The CDR3 has 14 residues. The CDR3 nucleotides are TGTGCCAGCAGCTTTTGGGCTAGCACAGATACGCAGTATTTT. It encodes CASSFWASTDTQYF.

The chain uses TRBV6-2 or TRBV6-3 and TRBJ2-2; D remains ambiguous. Germline-derived CDR1 and CDR2 are MNHEY and SVGEGT. CDR3 length: 15 residues. The V gene lost 2 bases and the J gene lost 1 base, with 8 bases spanning the gap. The CDR3 DNA reads as TGTGCCAGCAGTTACAAGAGGCGGAACACCGGGGAGCTGTTTTTT. It encodes CASSYKRRNTGELFF.

The CDR3 region is CASGRHGNAEAFF. For the CDR3, the DNA is TGTGCCAGCGGAAGACACGGAAATGCTGAAGCTTTCTTT. V usage is TRBV6-5 and J usage is TRBJ1-1; no clear D gene. Germline lookup yields CDR1 MNHEY and CDR2 SVGAGI. This CDR3 comprises 13 residues. V lost 8 bases to trimming and J lost 6 bases, with 16 bases between them.

The chain joins TRBV27 to TRBJ2-3; possible D gene TRBD1, 6 bases. The CDR3 covers 15 residues. Looked up from germline, CDR1 is MNHEY and CDR2 is SMNVEV (reference sequence). The V gene lost 1 base and the J gene lost 4 bases, with 12 bases spanning the gap. CDR3 in DNA: TGTGCCAGCAGTTTATACGACAGGACATCAGATACGCAGTATTTT. Translation: CASSLYDRTSDTQYF.

The chain joins TRBV28 to TRBJ1-4; D unresolved. The CDR3 is made up of 12 amino acids. Germline V gene sequence: CDR1 MDHEN, CDR2 SYDVKM. V was trimmed by 6 bases and J by 4 bases, leaving 6 bases between them. The CDR3 loop reads CASSYLNEKLFF. The CDR3, as DNA: TGTGCCAGCAGCTACCTTAATGAAAAACTGTTTTTT.

This sequence joins TRBV6-5 and TRBJ1-1; D unclear. The V end was cut by 1 base, the J end by 8 bases, with 8 bases between. The CDR3 runs 12 residues. The germline CDR1 and CDR2 sequences are MNHEY and SVGAGI. CDR3 sequence reads: CASSYLYGEAFF. The CDR3 coding sequence is TGTGCCAGCAGTTACTTATACGGGGAAGCTTTCTTT.

This clone is a singleton in its sample. The V call is TRBV19, the J call TRBJ1-5; D remains ambiguous. Trimming pared 3 bases from V and 3 bases from J, leaving 9 bases between. The germline CDR1 and CDR2 sequences are LNHDA and SQIVND (reference sequence). The CDR3 has 14 amino acids. For the CDR3, the DNA is TGTGCCAGTAGTATGTCGGGGAACAATCAGCCCCAGCATTTT. It yields the protein CASSMSGNNQPQHF.

The chain carries TRBV10-3 and TRBJ1-2; 8 nucleotides agree with TRBD1. The CDR3 spans 15 residues. Germline trimming cut 4 bases from V and 7 bases from J; bases unmatched to any gene: 11. The germline V gene encodes CDR1 ENHRY and CDR2 SYGVKD. CDR3 sequence reads: CAISGWQGAISGYTF. CDR3 nucleotide sequence: TGTGCCATCAGTGGGTGGCAGGGGGCGATTAGTGGCTACACCTTC.

The rearrangement joins TRBV2 to TRBJ1-2, with TRBD1 identical over 8 bases. The CDR3 contains 16 residues. Germline V gene lookup returns CDR1 SNHLY and CDR2 FYNNEI. V dropped 7 bases and J dropped 0; count of bases not matched to a gene: 10. The CDR3 sequence: CASNPGQEKANYGYTF. For the CDR3, the DNA is TGTGCCAGCAACCCGGGACAGGAAAAGGCTAACTATGGCTACACCTTC.